This TCR beta chain came from a study of T cell changes during pregnancy in multiple sclerosis. Germline-derived CDR1 and CDR2 are SGDLS and YYNGEE. The CDR3 is 14 residues long. Trimming removed 3 bases from V and 3 bases from J, with 10 bases in between. Repertoires were generated with immunoSEQ multiplex PCR, while TCRdb's copy carries only in-frame clones and drops some. The data contain 50,000 to 75,000 clones, roughly 92% of them singletons. The sample consisted of CD8+ T cells from peripheral blood mononuclear cells, taken in the third trimester of pregnancy. The gene calls are TRBV9 and TRBJ2-1; perhaps TRBD1 as D (6 bases). The sequence was collected from a female donor with multiple sclerosis, enrolled in a pregnancy study. CDR3 coding DNA: TGTGCCAGCAGCGGCCGGGACAACTACAATGAGCAGTTCTTC. Translated: CASSGRDNYNEQFF.